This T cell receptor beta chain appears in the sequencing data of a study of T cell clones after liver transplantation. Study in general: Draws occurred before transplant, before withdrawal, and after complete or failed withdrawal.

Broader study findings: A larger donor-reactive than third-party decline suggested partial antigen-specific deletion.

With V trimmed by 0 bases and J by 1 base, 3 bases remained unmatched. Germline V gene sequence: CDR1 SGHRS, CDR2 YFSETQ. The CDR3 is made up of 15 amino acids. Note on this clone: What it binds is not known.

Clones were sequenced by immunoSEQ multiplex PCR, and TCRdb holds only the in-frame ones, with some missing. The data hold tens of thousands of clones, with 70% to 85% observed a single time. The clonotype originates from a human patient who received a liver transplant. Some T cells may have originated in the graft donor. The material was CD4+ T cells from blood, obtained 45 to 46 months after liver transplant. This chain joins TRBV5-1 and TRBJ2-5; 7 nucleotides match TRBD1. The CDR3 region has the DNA TGCGCCAGCAGCTTGGGGACAGGACCCCAAGAGACCCAGTACTTC. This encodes CASSLGTGPQETQYF.